A single T cell receptor (beta chain) is shown here with its context. The data were taken from a study of blood T cell repertoires in COVID-19. As for the study in general: COVID-19 samples from acute and convalescent phases originated in the United States, Italy and Spain. Sources were T cells, B-cell-depleted T cells, or PBMCs; the material itself was cDNA or gDNA.

Germline CDR1 and CDR2: SGHKS and YYEKEE (reference sequence). The CDR3 loop spans 15 amino acids. Trimming at V came to 2 bases and at J to 4 bases, leaving 5 bases not matched to a gene. Study processing details: Amplified reference gene primers provided the basis for estimating nucleated cell counts. Measured with immunoSEQ multiplex PCR; TCRdb has only the in-frame clones, and not every one. V, J and clone size are taken as reported in that table, and D and trimming were inferred from the DNA itself. The repertoire consists of about 82,000 clones, with about 82% occurring once and the leading ten covering more than 15%.

The sequence was obtained from an older man with active or convalescent COVID-19. The V and J genes are TRBV5-5 and TRBJ1-2; 10 positions match TRBD1. The sample comprised peripheral blood. CDR3: CASSLGQGDGYGYTF. CDR3 in DNA: TGTGCCAGCAGCTTAGGACAGGGGGACGGCTATGGCTACACCTTC. Combining the CDR3 with reference TRBV5-5 and TRBJ1-2 gives the whole variable domain DAGVTQSPTHLIKTRGQQVTLRCSPISGHKSVSWYQQVLGQGPQFIFQYYEKEERGRGNFPDRFSARQFPNYSSELNVNALLLGDSALYLCASSLGQGDGYGYTFGSGTRLTVV.